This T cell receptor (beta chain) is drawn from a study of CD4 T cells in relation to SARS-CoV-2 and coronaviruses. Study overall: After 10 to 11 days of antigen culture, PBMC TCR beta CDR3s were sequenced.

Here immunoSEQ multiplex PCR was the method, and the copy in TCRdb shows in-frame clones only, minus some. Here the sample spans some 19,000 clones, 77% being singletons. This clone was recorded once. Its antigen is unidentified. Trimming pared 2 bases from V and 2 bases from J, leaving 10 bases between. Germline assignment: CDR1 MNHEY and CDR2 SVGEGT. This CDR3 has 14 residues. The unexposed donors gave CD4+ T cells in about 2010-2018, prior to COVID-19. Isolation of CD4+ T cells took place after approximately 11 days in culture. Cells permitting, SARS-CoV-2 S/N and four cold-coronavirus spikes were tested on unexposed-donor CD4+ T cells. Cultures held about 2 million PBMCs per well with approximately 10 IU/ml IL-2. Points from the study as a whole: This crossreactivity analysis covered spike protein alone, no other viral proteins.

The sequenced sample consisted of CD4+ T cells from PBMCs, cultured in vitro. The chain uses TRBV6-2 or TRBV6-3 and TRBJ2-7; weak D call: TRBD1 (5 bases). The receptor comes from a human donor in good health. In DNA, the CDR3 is TGTGCCAGCAGTTACGGTGGCAGGGCCTACGAGCAGTACTTC. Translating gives CASSYGGRAYEQYF.